This T cell receptor beta chain came from a study of blood T cells in healthy people across ages. Overall study: T cells yielded about one barcoded beta molecule per two cells through template switching. Study-wide points: Observed TCR beta diversity per million T cells went down as age went up. This fall followed a roughly linear course with age.

A second PCR of about 7 to 12 cycles used a sample-barcoded 5' primer and a J-beta primer mix. Each cDNA molecule was tagged by a template-switch adaptor with 12 random nucleotides. Each CDR3 protein gets one entry after TCRdb re-called the 5' RACE reads with MiXCR. Among some 900,000 distinct CDR3 sequences, roughly 50% were seen once, and the ten largest hold over 10%. The sample providers were healthy Caucasian people from Russia, aged about 6 to 100. This CDR3 contains 12 residues. V shed 6 bases and J shed 9 bases, with 12 bases lying between them. Looked up from germline, CDR1 is PRHDT and CDR2 is FYEKMQ (reference sequence). Worth noting for this clonotype: Its matching antigen is unknown.

What was sequenced was blood. This chain links TRBV13 with TRBJ2-1; D is possibly TRBD2 (5 bases). This clonotype was obtained from a man younger than 45 in good health. The CDR3 sequence is CASSSSLGEQFF. DNA of the CDR3: TGTGCCAGCAGTTCTAGCTTGGGTGAGCAGTTCTTC. Full variable domain (rest looked up from reference TRBV13 and TRBJ2-1): AAGVIQSPRHLIKEKRETATLKCYPIPRHDTVYWYQQGPGQDPQFLISFYEKMQSDKGSIPDRFSAQQFSDYHSELNMSSLELGDSALYFCASSSSLGEQFFGPGTRLTVL.